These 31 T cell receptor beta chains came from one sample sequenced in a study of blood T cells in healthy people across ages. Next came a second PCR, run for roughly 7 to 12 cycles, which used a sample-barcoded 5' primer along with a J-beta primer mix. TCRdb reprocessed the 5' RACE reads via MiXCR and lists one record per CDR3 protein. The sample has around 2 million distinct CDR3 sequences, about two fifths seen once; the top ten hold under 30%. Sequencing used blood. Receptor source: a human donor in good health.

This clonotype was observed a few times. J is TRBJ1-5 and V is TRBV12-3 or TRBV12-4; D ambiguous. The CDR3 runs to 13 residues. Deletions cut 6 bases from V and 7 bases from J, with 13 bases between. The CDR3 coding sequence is TGTGCCAGCAGACGTTCAGGTTTGCAGCCCCAGCATTTT. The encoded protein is CASRRSGLQPQHF.

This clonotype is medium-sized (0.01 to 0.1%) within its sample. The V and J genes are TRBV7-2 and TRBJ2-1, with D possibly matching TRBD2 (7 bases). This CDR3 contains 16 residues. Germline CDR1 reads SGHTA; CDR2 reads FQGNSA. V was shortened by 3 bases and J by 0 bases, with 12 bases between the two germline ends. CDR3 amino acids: CASSFQGGASYNEQFF. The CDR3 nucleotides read TGTGCCAGCAGCTTTCAAGGGGGGGCCTCCTACAATGAGCAGTTCTTC.

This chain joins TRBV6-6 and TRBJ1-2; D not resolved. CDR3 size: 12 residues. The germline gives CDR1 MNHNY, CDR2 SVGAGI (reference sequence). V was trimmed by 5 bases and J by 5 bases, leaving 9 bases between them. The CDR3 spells CASSTDGYGYTF. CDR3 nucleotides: TGTGCCAGCAGTACGGACGGTTATGGCTACACCTTC.

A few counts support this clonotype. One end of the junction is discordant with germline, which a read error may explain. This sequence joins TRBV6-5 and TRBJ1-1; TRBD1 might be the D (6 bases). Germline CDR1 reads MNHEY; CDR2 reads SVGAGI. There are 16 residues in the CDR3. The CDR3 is CASSYSDWTVYTEAFF. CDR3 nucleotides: TGTGCCAGCAGTTACTCGGATTGGACAGTATACACTGAGGCTTTCTTT.

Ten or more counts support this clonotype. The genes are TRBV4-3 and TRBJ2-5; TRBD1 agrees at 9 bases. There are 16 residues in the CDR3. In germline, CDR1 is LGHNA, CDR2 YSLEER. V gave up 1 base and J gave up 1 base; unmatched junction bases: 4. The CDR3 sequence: CASSQGVTGGQETQYF. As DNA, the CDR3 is TGCGCCAGCAGCCAAGGCGTGACAGGGGGCCAAGAGACCCAGTACTTC.

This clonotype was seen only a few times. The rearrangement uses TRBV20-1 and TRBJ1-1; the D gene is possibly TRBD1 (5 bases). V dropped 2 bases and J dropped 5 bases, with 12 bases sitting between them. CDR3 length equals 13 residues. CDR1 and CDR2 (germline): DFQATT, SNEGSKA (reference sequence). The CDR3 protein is CSARPRGSTEAFF. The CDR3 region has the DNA TGCAGTGCTAGACCCCGGGGGTCTACTGAAGCTTTCTTT.

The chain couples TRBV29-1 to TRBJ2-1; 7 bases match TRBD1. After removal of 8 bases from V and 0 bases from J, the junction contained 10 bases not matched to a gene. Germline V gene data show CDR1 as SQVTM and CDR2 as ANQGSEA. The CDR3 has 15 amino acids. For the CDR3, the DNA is TGCAGCTATAAGGGGGCGGCTTACTCCTACAATGAGCAGTTCTTC. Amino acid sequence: CSYKGAAYSYNEQFF.

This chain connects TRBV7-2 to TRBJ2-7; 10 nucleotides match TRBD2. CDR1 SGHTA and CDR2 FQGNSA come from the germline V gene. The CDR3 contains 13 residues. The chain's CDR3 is CANSLERGGTQYV. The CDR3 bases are TGTGCCAACAGCTTAGAGCGGGGGGGGACCCAGTACGTC.

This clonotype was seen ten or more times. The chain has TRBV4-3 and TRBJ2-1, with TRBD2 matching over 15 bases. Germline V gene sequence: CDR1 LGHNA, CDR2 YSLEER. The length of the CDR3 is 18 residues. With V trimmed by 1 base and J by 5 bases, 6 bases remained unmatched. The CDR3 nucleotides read TGCGCCAGCAGCCAAGGGACTAGCGGGGGGGGGTATGACAATGAGCAGTTCTTC. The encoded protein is CASSQGTSGGGYDNEQFF.

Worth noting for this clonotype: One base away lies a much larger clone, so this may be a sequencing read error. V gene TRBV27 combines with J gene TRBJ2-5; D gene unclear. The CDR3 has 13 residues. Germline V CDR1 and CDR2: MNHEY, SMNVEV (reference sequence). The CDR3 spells CASRLWPQETQYF. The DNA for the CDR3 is TGTGCCAGCAGGTTATGGCCACAAGAGACCCAGTACTTC.

CDR3 loop: CASSLAGAGVPYEQYF. CDR3 nucleotide sequence: TGTGCCAGCAGCTTAGCAGGAGCGGGGGTCCCCTACGAGCAGTACTTC. V is TRBV7-2 and J is TRBJ2-7, with 8 bases that match TRBD2. The germline V gene encodes CDR1 SGHTA and CDR2 FQGNSA. This CDR3 comprises 16 residues. V lost 0 bases, J lost 2 bases, and 6 bases stayed unmatched. The entire variable domain, with the rest obtained from reference TRBV7-2 and TRBJ2-7, is as follows: GAGVSQSPSNKVTEKGKDVELRCDPISGHTALYWYRQSLGQGLEFLIYFQGNSAPDKSGLPSDRFSAERTGGSVSTLTIQRTQQEDSAVYLCASSLAGAGVPYEQYFGPGTRLTVT.

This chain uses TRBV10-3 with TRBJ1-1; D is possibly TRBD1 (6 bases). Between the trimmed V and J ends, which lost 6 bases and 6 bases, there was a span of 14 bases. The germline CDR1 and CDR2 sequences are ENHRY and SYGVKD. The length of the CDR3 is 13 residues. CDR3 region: CAISERGNPEAFF. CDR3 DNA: TGTGCCATCAGCGAGAGGGGGAATCCTGAAGCTTTCTTT.

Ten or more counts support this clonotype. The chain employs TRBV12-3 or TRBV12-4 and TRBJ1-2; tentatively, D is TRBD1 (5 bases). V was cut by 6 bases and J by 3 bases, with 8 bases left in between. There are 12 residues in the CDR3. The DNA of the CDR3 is TGTGCCAGCAGCCCGGGGGACTATGGCTACACCTTC. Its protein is CASSPGDYGYTF.

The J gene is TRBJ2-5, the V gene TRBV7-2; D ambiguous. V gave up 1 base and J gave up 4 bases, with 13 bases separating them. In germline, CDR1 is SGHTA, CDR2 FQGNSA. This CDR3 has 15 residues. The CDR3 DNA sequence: TGTGCCAGCAGCTTAGGAGTGACCGAAGGAGAGACCCAGTACTTC. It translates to CASSLGVTEGETQYF.

The CDR3 loop reads CASRVAGTQGNEQFF. The CDR3 DNA sequence: TGTGCCAGCAGGGTAGCGGGGACCCAAGGCAATGAGCAGTTCTTC. This chain connects TRBV6-2 or TRBV6-3 to TRBJ2-1; 8 positions agree with TRBD2. V lost 6 bases, J lost 6 bases, and 10 bases stayed unmatched. The germline V gene has CDR1 MNHEY and CDR2 SVGEGT. The CDR3 is 15 amino acids.

The CDR3 nucleotides are TGTGCCAGCGCGGGACTAGCGGGGTTCGGCGAGACCCAGTACTTC. Residues: CASAGLAGFGETQYF. V is TRBV3-1 and J is TRBJ2-5, with TRBD2 identical over 13 bases. The CDR3 loop spans 15 amino acids. After removal of 8 bases from V and 5 bases from J, the junction contained 8 bases not matched to a gene. Germline CDR1 is LGHDT and CDR2 is YNNKEL (reference sequence).

The DNA for the CDR3 is TGTGCCAGCAGCCCCAAACGGGGGGGTGAGCAGTTCTTC. Its protein product is CASSPKRGGEQFF. The J gene is TRBJ2-1, the V gene TRBV6-2 or TRBV6-3; the match to TRBD2 covers 8 bases. The CDR3 extends over 13 amino acids. The J segment lost 9 bases and the V segment lost 6 bases, leaving 7 bases of the junction unmatched. The germline gives CDR1 MNHEY, CDR2 SVGEGT.

CDR3 coding DNA: TGTGCCAGCAGCCAAGTGACAGCCTCCTACAATGAGCAGTTCTTC. It specifies CASSQVTASYNEQFF. The chain uses TRBV4-2 and TRBJ2-1; D is perhaps TRBD1 (5 bases). The germline V gene encodes CDR1 LGHNA and CDR2 YNFKEQ. V lost 1 base and J lost 0, with 7 bases in between. There are 15 residues in the CDR3.

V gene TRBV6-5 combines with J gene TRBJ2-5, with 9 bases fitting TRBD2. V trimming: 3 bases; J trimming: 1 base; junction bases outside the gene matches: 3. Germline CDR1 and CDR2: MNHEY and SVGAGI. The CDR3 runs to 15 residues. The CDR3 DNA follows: TGTGCCAGCAGTTATTTGCGGGGGGGCCAAGAGACCCAGTACTTC. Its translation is CASSYLRGGQETQYF.

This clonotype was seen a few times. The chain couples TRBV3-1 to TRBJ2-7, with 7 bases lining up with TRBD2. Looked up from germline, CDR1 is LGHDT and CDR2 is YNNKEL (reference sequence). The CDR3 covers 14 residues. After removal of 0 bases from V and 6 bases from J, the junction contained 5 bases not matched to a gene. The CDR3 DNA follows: TGTGCCAGCAGCCAAGATCCGGGGGGAGGCGAGCAGTACTTC. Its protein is CASSQDPGGGEQYF.

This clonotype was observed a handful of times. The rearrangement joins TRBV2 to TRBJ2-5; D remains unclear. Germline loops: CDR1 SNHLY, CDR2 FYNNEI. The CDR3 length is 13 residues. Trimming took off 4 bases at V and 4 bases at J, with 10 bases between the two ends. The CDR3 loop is CASSAHRRETQYF. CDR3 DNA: TGTGCCAGCAGTGCCCACCGGCGAGAGACCCAGTACTTC.

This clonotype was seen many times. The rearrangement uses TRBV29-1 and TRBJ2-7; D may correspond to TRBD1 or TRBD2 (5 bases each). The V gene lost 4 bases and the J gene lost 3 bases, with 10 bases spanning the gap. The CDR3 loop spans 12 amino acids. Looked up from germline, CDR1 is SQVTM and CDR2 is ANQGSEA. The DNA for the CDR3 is TGCAGCGTTGGTCTGGGGGTCTACGAGCAGTACTTC. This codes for CSVGLGVYEQYF.

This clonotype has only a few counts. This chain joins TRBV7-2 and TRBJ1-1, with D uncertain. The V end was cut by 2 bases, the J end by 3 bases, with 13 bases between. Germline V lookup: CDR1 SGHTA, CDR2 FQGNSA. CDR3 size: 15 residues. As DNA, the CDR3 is TGTGCCAGCAGCTTAATGGGCGCCCGAGACACTGAAGCTTTCTTT. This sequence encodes CASSLMGARDTEAFF.

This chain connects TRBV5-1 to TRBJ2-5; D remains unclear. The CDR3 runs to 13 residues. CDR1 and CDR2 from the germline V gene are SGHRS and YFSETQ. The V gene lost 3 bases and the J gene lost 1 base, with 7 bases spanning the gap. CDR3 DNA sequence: TGCGCCAGCAGCTGGACCATCCAAGAGACCCAGTACTTC. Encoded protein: CASSWTIQETQYF.

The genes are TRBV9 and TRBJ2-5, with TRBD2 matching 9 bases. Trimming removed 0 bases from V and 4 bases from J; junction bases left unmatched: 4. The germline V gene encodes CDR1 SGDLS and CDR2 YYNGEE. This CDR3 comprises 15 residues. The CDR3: CASSVVGGGAETQYF. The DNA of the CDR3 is TGTGCCAGCAGCGTAGTTGGCGGGGGGGCAGAGACCCAGTACTTC.

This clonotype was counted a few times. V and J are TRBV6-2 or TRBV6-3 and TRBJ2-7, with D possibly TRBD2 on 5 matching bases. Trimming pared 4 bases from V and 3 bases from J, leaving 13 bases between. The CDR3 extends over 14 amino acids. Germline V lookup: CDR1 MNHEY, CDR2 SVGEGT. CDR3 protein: CASSFAGNNYEQYF. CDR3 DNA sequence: TGTGCCAGCAGTTTCGCGGGTAACAACTACGAGCAGTACTTC.

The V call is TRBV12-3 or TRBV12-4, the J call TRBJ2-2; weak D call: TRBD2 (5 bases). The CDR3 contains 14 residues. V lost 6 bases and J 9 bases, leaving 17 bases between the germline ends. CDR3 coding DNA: TGTGCCAGCAGCCGGGATTTACTGGGTCGGGAGCTGTTTTTT. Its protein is CASSRDLLGRELFF.

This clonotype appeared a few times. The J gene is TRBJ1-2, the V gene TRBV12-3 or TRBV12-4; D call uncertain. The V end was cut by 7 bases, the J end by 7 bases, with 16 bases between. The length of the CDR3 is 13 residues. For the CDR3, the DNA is TGTGCCAGCACAAAACTCGCCGGTCCTGGCTACACCTTC. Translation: CASTKLAGPGYTF.

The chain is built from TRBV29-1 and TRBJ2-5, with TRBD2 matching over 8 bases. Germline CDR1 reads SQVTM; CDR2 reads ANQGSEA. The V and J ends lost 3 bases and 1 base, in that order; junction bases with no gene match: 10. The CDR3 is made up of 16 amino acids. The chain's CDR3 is CSVERKRGTFQETQYF. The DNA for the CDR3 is TGCAGCGTTGAGAGGAAGCGGGGGACCTTCCAAGAGACCCAGTACTTC.

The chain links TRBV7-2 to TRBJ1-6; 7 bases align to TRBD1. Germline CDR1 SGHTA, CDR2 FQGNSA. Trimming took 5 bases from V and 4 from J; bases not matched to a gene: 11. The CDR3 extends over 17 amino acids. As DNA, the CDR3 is TGTGCCAGCAGCATCGAGGGGGCTTCCTCGTATAATTCACCCCTCCACTTT. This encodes CASSIEGASSYNSPLHF.

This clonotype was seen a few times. The DNA for the CDR3 is TGTGCCACCAGCAGAACTCTGGGGGGGAACAATCAGCCCCAGCATTTT. Translation: CATSRTLGGNNQPQHF. This rearrangement joins TRBV15 to TRBJ1-5, with D tentatively TRBD1 (5 bases). The V end lost 2 bases, the J end lost 3 bases, and 14 bases lay between the germline ends. The CDR3 runs 16 residues. Per the germline V gene, CDR1 is LNHNV and CDR2 is YYDKDF (reference sequence).